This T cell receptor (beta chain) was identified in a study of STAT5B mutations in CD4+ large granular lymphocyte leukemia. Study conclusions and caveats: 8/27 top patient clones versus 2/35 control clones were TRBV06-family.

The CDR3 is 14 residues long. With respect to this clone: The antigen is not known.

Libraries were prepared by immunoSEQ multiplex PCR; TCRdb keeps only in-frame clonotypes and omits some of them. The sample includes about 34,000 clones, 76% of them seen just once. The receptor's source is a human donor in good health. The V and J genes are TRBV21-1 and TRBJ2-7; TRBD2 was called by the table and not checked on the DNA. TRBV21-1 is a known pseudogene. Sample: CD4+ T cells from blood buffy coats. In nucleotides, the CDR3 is TGTGCCAGCTGGCTAGCGGGTATCTCCTACGAGCAGTACTTC. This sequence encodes CASWLAGISYEQYF.